One T cell receptor beta chain is described in this entry. The target antigen is unknown. Recruitment of healthy controls drew on blood donors, who had a median age of roughly 57 years (range 21-70) and were about 52% female. Positive selection using magnetic beads isolated the CD4+ and CD8+ cells (purity was checked by flow cytometry). Sequencing was performed with immunoSEQ multiplex PCR; in TCRdb, only in-frame clones are kept and a portion is missing. The profile shows 18,000 or so clones, around 67% of them singletons. These data originate in a study of somatic mutations in cytotoxic T cells in rheumatoid arthritis. Study-wide findings and caveats: For rheumatoid arthritis patients, CD8+ clonality increased with age, whereas it did not in healthy controls.

Source material: CD8+ T cells sorted from blood. The TCR sequence derives from a woman aged 55-69 years in good health.

This CDR3 reads CASSRQGASEKLFF. CDR3 bases: TGCGCCAGCAGCCGGCAGGGGGCGAGTGAAAAACTGTTTTTT. The chain links TRBV5-1 to TRBJ1-4; 8 bases map to TRBD1. The V gene's germline CDR1 is SGHRS and CDR2 YFSETQ. CDR3 length equals 14 residues. V lost 4 bases to trimming and J lost 7 bases; unmatched junction nucleotides: 6.